One and the same sample provided the 29 T cell receptor beta chains below, sequenced in a study of blood T cells in healthy people across ages (dated by TCRdb to the mid-2010s). Library preparation employed 5' RACE. Sequencing relied on an Illumina HiSeq 2500. A second PCR of 7 to 11 cycles was performed with a sample-barcoded 5' primer and a J-beta primer mix. TCRdb trimmed the raw reads at Q25, called clones with MiXCR and kept productive beta chains. Each CDR3 protein gets just one entry, which takes the most common genes and DNA from the rows behind it. The sample table shows 450,000 to 650,000 distinct CDR3 sequences, and 24% are seen once. The ten largest make up around 10% of the sample. These records were also assigned to another study, of T cells of mothers and their children.

The sequencing sample was made of blood. The receptors shown here come from a boy aged 10-17 years in good health.

The chain employs TRBV3-1 and TRBJ2-5; D is perhaps TRBD2 (5 bases). The J call is in doubt because the DNA end fits TRBJ2-1 better. This CDR3 region has 12 residues. Germline assignment: CDR1 LGHDT and CDR2 YNNKEL (reference sequence). The CDR3 nucleotides read TGTGCCAGCAGCCAGGTAGGAGAGGGGCAGTTCTTC. It translates to CASSQVGEGQFF.

This clonotype came up many times. The chain uses TRBV12-3 or TRBV12-4 and TRBJ2-1; D remains ambiguous. The CDR3 is 17 amino acids. Trimming removed 5 bases at V and 0 bases at J, with 17 bases between. The CDR3 nucleotides are TGTGCCAGCAGTCCGTCGGTCGGGCAGAGCTCCTACAATGAGCAGTTCTTC. Encoded protein: CASSPSVGQSSYNEQFF.

V is TRBV6-6 and J is TRBJ2-5; TRBD1 matches at 8 bases. The V gene end was trimmed by 6 bases and the J gene end by 9 bases; junction bases not matched to a gene: 9. The germline CDR1 and CDR2 sequences are MNHNY and SVGAGI (reference sequence). CDR3 length equals 13 residues. DNA for the CDR3: TGTGCCAGCAGCGGACAGGGCCTGGCGTCCCAGTACTTC. Translated, it gives CASSGQGLASQYF.

The chain has TRBV28 and TRBJ2-5; TRBD1 or TRBD2 may be the D gene (5 bases each). The tail of the sequence fits TRBJ2-7 better, so the J call may be wrong. Germline CDR1 MDHEN, CDR2 SYDVKM. This CDR3 spans 14 amino acids. The CDR3 sequence is CASSLSGGSHEQYF. CDR3 DNA: TGTGCCAGCAGTTTATCTGGGGGTAGCCACGAGCAGTACTTC.

A word on this clonotype: The junction does not match germline at one end; this may be a read error. V and J are TRBV27 and TRBJ1-2, with TRBD1 matching 8 bases. Germline lookup yields CDR1 MNHEY and CDR2 SMNVEV (reference sequence). CDR3 length equals 14 residues. CDR3 protein: CASSISGTGYGYTF. The DNA for the CDR3 is TGTGCCAGCAGTATATCCGGGACAGGCTATGGCTACACCTTC.

V and J are TRBV12-3 or TRBV12-4 and TRBJ2-1; tentative D call: TRBD1 (5 bases). CDR3 size: 13 residues. Trimming stripped 7 bases from V and 3 bases from J, with 10 bases between. The CDR3 is CASTRDSYNEQFF. CDR3 DNA sequence: TGTGCCAGCACCCGAGACAGCTACAATGAGCAGTTCTTC.

Concerning this clonotype: Sequence at one end of the junction differs from germline and may be a read error. This chain links TRBV4-1 with TRBJ2-3; 9 bases are a match to TRBD2. This CDR3 comprises 16 residues. Germline V gene data show CDR1 as MGHRA and CDR2 as YSYEKL. The CDR3 here is CASSLGTSSSTDTQYF. The CDR3 DNA sequence: TGCGCCAGCAGCCTCGGGACTAGCTCAAGCACAGATACGCAGTACTTT.

The chain employs TRBV5-1 and TRBJ2-2, with D uncertain. This CDR3 is built from 15 residues. The V and J ends lost 0 bases and 4 bases respectively, with 10 bases between them. CDR1 is SGHRS and CDR2 is YFSETQ in the germline V gene. The CDR3 DNA sequence: TGCGCCAGCAGCTTGGTAACATATCGCACCGGGGAGCTGTTTTTT. This sequence encodes CASSLVTYRTGELFF.

The V gene is TRBV6-1, the J gene TRBJ2-6; the D gene is possibly TRBD1 (6 bases). Germline values: CDR1 MNHNS, CDR2 SASEGT. The CDR3 is 17 residues long. V was trimmed by 1 base and J by 1 base, leaving 11 bases between them. CDR3 sequence reads: CASSEGLQGSGANVLTF. In DNA form, the CDR3 reads TGTGCCAGCAGTGAAGGACTACAGGGTTCTGGGGCCAACGTCCTGACTTTC.

The chain carries TRBV7-9 and TRBJ1-4; D is possibly TRBD1 (6 bases). The CDR3 spans 15 residues. The ends were cut back, 3 bases at V and 0 bases at J, with 8 bases in the middle. In germline, CDR1 is SEHNR, CDR2 FQNEAQ (reference sequence). The CDR3 reads CASSFWDTTNEKLFF. CDR3 coding DNA: TGTGCCAGCAGCTTTTGGGACACAACTAATGAAAAACTGTTTTTT. Full variable domain (remainder filled in from reference TRBV7-9 and TRBJ1-4): DTGVSQNPRHKITKRGQNVTFRCDPISEHNRLYWYRQTLGQGPEFLTYFQNEAQLEKSRLLSDRFSAERPKGSFSTLEIQRTEQGDSAMYLCASSFWDTTNEKLFFGSGTQLSVL.

This clonotype was counted once. The J gene is TRBJ2-7, the V gene TRBV5-5, with a tentative D call TRBD1 (7 bases). CDR1 is SGHKS, CDR2 YYEKEE, per germline (reference sequence). V dropped 4 bases and J dropped 0 bases, with 17 bases sitting between them. There are 16 residues in the CDR3. The CDR3 DNA reads as TGTGCCAGCAGCCCGAGGAGGGACAGAAGCTCCTACGAGCAGTACTTC. Translating it yields CASSPRRDRSSYEQYF.

This chain joins TRBV6-5 and TRBJ2-5; maybe TRBD2 (5 bases). The last part of the DNA fits TRBJ2-1 better; the J call may be wrong. The CDR3 has 13 residues. The germline gives CDR1 MNHEY, CDR2 SVGAGI. The CDR3 protein is CASSDGVGNEQFF. For the CDR3, the DNA is TGTGCCAGCAGTGACGGGGTGGGCAATGAGCAGTTCTTC.

In this sample, this clonotype turned up a few times. At one of its ends the junction is not consistent with the germline gene, which may arise from a read error. The chain carries TRBV7-9 and TRBJ2-1; 8 nucleotides agree with TRBD2. The V gene's germline CDR1 is SEHNR and CDR2 FQNEAQ (reference sequence). The CDR3 runs 18 residues. The CDR3 region has the DNA TGTGCCAGCAGTCCGAATACAGTAGCGGGGCGCTCCTACAGTGAGCAGTTCTTC. It codes for CASSPNTVAGRSYSEQFF.

This clonotype was counted only a few times. The chain is built from TRBV27 and TRBJ1-2; D gene ambiguous. CDR1 and CDR2 (germline): MNHEY, SMNVEV (reference sequence). The CDR3 is 16 amino acids. Deletions cut 5 bases from V and 4 bases from J, with 20 bases between. Here the CDR3 reads CASSLVDSDGFYGYTF. CDR3 DNA sequence: TGTGCCAGCAGTCTGGTCGACTCCGACGGTTTCTATGGCTACACCTTC.

This clonotype showed up just a few times. The chain recombines TRBV7-9 with TRBJ2-7; D uncertain. The V gene's germline CDR1 is SEHNR and CDR2 FQNEAQ (reference sequence). Trimming removed 5 bases at V and 5 bases at J, with 19 bases between. The CDR3 is made up of 15 amino acids. DNA for the CDR3: TGTGCCAGCAGCCCCACGAGGACGGGTCTCGACGAGCAGTACTTC. This gives the protein CASSPTRTGLDEQYF.

The gene calls are TRBV2 and TRBJ2-3; no reliable D call. The germline V gene has CDR1 SNHLY and CDR2 FYNNEI. The CDR3 extends over 11 amino acids. Trimming stripped 9 bases from V and 4 bases from J, with 8 bases between. DNA of the CDR3: TGTGCCAGTTTTATAGCAGATACGCAGTATTTT. This gives the protein CASFIADTQYF.

This clonotype was detected a few times. This chain uses TRBV15 with TRBJ1-4, with a possible D match to TRBD1 (5 bases). The CDR3 runs to 13 residues. Trimming took off 3 bases at V and 7 bases at J, with 9 bases between the two ends. Germline-derived CDR1 and CDR2 are LNHNV and YYDKDF (reference sequence). In nucleotides, the CDR3 is TGTGCCACCAGCAGGGACACCGCTGAAAAACTGTTTTTT. This codes for CATSRDTAEKLFF. Full variable domain (rest looked up from reference TRBV15 and TRBJ1-4): DAMVIQNPRYQVTQFGKPVTLSCSQTLNHNVMYWYQQKSSQAPKLLFHYYDKDFNNEADTPDNFQSRRPNTSFCFLDIRSPGLGDTAMYLCATSRDTAEKLFFGSGTQLSVL.

The chain joins TRBV7-8 to TRBJ1-3, with 9 bases matching TRBD1. The germline gives CDR1 SGHVS, CDR2 FQNEAQ. J lost 1 base, V lost 1 base, and 8 bases had no gene match. This CDR3 has 18 amino acids. This chain's CDR3 is CASSLEGVGTGSGNTIYF. CDR3 bases: TGTGCCAGCAGCTTAGAAGGAGTCGGGACAGGGTCTGGAAACACCATATATTTT.

This clonotype came up a few times. The CDR3, as DNA: TGTGCCAGCAGAGCCTATTCATCTAATGTAGGGGGCAATTCACCCCTCCACTTT. This encodes CASRAYSSNVGGNSPLHF. The chain uses TRBV6-1 and TRBJ1-6; 7 nucleotides match TRBD1. This CDR3 has 18 residues. CDR1 and CDR2 (germline): MNHNS, SASEGT. With 6 bases clipped from V and 7 bases from J, the junction kept 18 bases outside the gene matches.

The chain has TRBV7-7 and TRBJ2-5; D perhaps matches TRBD1 (5 bases). Between the trimmed V and J ends, which lost 5 bases and 4 bases, there was a span of 14 bases. This CDR3 region has 14 residues. Germline V gene lookup returns CDR1 SSHAT and CDR2 FNYEAQ (reference sequence). The CDR3 reads CASSHSGWGETQYF. For the CDR3, the DNA is TGTGCCAGCAGCCACTCAGGGTGGGGAGAGACCCAGTACTTC.

This clonotype has more than one count but fewer than ten. The CDR3 DNA is TGTGCCAGCAGCGCCCCCCAGGGGAACCCCTACTGCGAGCAGTACTTC. Translated: CASSAPQGNPYCEQYF. The rearrangement joins TRBV6-6 to TRBJ2-5; weak D call: TRBD1 (6 bases). The better agreement between TRBJ2-7 and the DNA end casts doubt on the J call. Germline V gives CDR1 MNHNY, CDR2 SVGAGI (reference sequence). This CDR3 contains 16 residues.

The sample holds a few counts of this clonotype. The rearrangement links TRBV11-2 to TRBJ2-3; 7 bases are a match to TRBD1. V was clipped by 3 bases and J by 2 bases; unmatched bases: 11. The CDR3 spans 17 residues. Per germline, CDR1 SGHAT and CDR2 FQNNGV. CDR3 DNA: TGTGCCAGCAGCTTCAAAACCGGGGACAGCTCCACAGATACGCAGTATTTT. This encodes CASSFKTGDSSTDTQYF.

V gene TRBV6-1 combines with J gene TRBJ2-1; D perhaps matches TRBD2 (5 bases). The CDR3 is made up of 17 amino acids. The germline V gene has CDR1 MNHNS and CDR2 SASEGT. The V gene lost 2 bases and the J gene lost 3 bases, with 17 bases spanning the gap. CDR3 sequence: CASSEPLTGIVYNEQFF. CDR3 sequence (DNA): TGTGCCAGCAGTGAACCTCTAACGGGGATAGTCTACAATGAGCAGTTCTTC.

This clonotype was seen at least ten times. The chain employs TRBV4-3 and TRBJ2-3; D ambiguous. The CDR3 length is 14 residues. Germline CDR1 is LGHNA and CDR2 is YSLEER. Trimming took 0 bases from V and 0 from J, leaving 4 bases between them. CDR3: CASSQDTSTDTQYF. CDR3 bases: TGCGCCAGCAGCCAAGATACTAGCACAGATACGCAGTATTTT.

The CDR3 here is CASSPPAMGAQETQYF. DNA of the CDR3: TGTGCCAGCAGCCCACCCGCGATGGGGGCTCAAGAGACCCAGTACTTC. The V and J genes are TRBV9 and TRBJ2-5; tentative D call: TRBD1 (6 bases). Germline V CDR1 and CDR2: SGDLS, YYNGEE. The CDR3 totals 16 residues. V was pared by 4 bases and J by 2 bases, with 18 bases between.

The chain employs TRBV20-1 and TRBJ2-7, with TRBD2 matching 10 bases. The germline CDR1 and CDR2 sequences are DFQATT and SNEGSKA (reference sequence). This CDR3 region has 16 residues. V shed 0 bases, J shed 0 bases, and the junction held 5 bases outside the gene matches. Here the CDR3 DNA reads TGCAGTGCTAGAGATCAAACTAGCGGGGACTCCTACGAGCAGTACTTC. This encodes CSARDQTSGDSYEQYF.

The CDR3 DNA reads TGTGCCAGCAGCTTCGGACTAGCGGGAACGAACACCGGGGAGCTGTTTTTT. Protein product: CASSFGLAGTNTGELFF. The rearrangement links TRBV7-9 to TRBJ2-2, with 12 bases lining up with TRBD2. V trimming: 3 bases; J trimming: 0 bases; junction bases outside the gene matches: 2. CDR1 is SEHNR and CDR2 is FQNEAQ in the germline V gene (reference sequence). This CDR3 is 17 amino acids long. The full variable domain, rest sourced from reference TRBV7-9 and TRBJ2-2, is DTGVSQNPRHKITKRGQNVTFRCDPISEHNRLYWYRQTLGQGPEFLTYFQNEAQLEKSRLLSDRFSAERPKGSFSTLEIQRTEQGDSAMYLCASSFGLAGTNTGELFFGEGSRLTVL.

This clonotype was counted between two and nine times. This rearrangement joins TRBV25-1 to TRBJ2-1; D possibly corresponds to TRBD2 (5 bases). With the DNA end fitting TRBJ2-5 better, the J assignment may be wrong. CDR3 length: 13 amino acids. Germline loops: CDR1 MGHDK, CDR2 SYGVNS. CDR3 residues: CASSEGVLETQYF. For the CDR3, the DNA is TGTGCCAGCAGTGAGGGAGTCCTGGAGACCCAGTACTTC.

The chain combines TRBV20-1 with TRBJ1-2; the match to TRBD1 covers 9 bases. J gave up 10 bases and V 4 bases, and 10 bases lay outside the gene matches. There are 13 residues in the CDR3. The germline V gene has CDR1 DFQATT and CDR2 SNEGSKA (reference sequence). CDR3 loop: CSATSGTGNTYTF. DNA of the CDR3: TGCAGTGCTACCTCCGGGACAGGGAATACCTACACCTTC.